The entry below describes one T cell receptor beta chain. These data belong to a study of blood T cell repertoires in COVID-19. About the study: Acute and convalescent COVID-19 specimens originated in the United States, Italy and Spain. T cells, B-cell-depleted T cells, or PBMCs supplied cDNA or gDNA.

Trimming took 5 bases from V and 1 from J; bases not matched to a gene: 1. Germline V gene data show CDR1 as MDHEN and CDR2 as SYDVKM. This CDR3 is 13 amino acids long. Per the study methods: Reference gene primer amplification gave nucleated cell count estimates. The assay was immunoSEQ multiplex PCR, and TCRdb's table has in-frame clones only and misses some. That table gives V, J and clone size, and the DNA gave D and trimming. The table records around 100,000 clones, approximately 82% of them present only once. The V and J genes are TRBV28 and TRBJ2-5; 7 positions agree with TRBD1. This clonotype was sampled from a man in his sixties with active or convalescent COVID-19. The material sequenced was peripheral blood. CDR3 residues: CASSPGGQETQYF. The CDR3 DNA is TGTGCCAGCAGTCCAGGGGGCCAAGAGACCCAGTACTTC.